What follows is one T cell receptor (beta chain) and its context. The study sampled nominally healthy donors, though unrecorded immune exposures were likely. Trimming removed 1 base from V and 0 bases from J, with 13 bases in between. The CDR3 has 16 residues. The germline gives CDR1 MNHEY, CDR2 SVGAGI. The PCR employed 60 Vbeta primers together with 13 Jbeta primers. The method was immunoSEQ multiplex PCR; TCRdb's version includes in-frame clones alone and lacks a portion of them. The profile shows 40,000 to 55,000 clones, around two thirds of them singletons. The sample belongs to a study of cytomegalovirus exposure and HLA in healthy donors.

Sample: PBMCs. The clonotype originates from a woman under 40 in good health and CMV-seronegative. The chain couples TRBV6-5 to TRBJ2-7; maybe TRBD2 (7 bases). This CDR3 reads CASSYWAGDNSYEQYF. The DNA of the CDR3 is TGTGCCAGCAGTTACTGGGCGGGGGACAACTCCTACGAGCAGTACTTC.